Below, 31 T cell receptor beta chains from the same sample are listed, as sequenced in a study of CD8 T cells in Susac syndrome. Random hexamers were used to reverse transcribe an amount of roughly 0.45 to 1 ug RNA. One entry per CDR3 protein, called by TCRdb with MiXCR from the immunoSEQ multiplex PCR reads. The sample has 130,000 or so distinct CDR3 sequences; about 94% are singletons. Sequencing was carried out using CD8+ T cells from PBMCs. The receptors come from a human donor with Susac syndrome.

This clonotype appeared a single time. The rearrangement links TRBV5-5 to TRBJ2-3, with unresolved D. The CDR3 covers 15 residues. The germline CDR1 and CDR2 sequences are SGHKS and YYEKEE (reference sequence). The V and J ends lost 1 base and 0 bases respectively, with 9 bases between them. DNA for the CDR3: TGTGCCAGCAGCTTGTACGGGCTTAGCACAGATACGCAGTATTTT. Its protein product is CASSLYGLSTDTQYF.

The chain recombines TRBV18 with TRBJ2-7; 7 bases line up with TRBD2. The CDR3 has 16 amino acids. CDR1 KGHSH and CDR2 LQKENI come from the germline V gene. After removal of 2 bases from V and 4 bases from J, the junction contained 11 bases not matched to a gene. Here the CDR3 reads CASSPGGAGKGYEQYF. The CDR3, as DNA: TGTGCCAGCTCACCAGGGGGAGCGGGGAAAGGGTACGAGCAGTACTTC. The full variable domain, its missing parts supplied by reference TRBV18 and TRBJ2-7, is NAGVMQNPRHLVRRRGQEARLRCSPMKGHSHVYWYRQLPEEGLKFMVYLQKENIIDESGMPKERFSAEFPKEGPSILRIQQVVRGDSAAYFCASSPGGAGKGYEQYFGPGTRLTVT.

The CDR3 loop reads CASSLITDTQYF. DNA for the CDR3: TGTGCCAGCAGCTTAATCACAGATACGCAGTATTTT. The chain recombines TRBV7-9 with TRBJ2-3; no clear D gene. Trimming stripped 2 bases from V and 2 bases from J, with 2 bases between. The germline CDR1 and CDR2 sequences are SEHNR and FQNEAQ (reference sequence). The CDR3 runs to 12 residues.

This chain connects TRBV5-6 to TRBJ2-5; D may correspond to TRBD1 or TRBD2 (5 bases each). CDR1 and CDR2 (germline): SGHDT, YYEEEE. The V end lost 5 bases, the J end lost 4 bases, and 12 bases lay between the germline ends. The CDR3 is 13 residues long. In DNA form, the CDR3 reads TGTGCCAGCAGAACGGGACCCCCAGAGACCCAGTACTTC. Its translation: CASRTGPPETQYF.

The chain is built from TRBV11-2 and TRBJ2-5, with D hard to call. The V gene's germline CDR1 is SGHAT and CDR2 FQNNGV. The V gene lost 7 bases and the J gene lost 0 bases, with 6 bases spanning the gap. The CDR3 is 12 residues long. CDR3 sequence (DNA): TGTGCCAGCACCGATGACCAAGAGACCCAGTACTTC. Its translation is CASTDDQETQYF.

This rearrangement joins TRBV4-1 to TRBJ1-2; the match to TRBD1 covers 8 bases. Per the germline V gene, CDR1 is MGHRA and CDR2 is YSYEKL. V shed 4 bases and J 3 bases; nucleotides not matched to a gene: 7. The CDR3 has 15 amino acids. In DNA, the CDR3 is TGCGCCAGCAGCCCCTCGTCAGGGGGCCACTATGGCTACACCTTC. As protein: CASSPSSGGHYGYTF.

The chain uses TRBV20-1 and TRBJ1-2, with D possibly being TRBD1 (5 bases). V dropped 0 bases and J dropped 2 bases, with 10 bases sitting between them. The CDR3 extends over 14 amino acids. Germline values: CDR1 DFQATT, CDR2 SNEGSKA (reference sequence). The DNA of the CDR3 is TGCAGTGCTAGAGACAACAGGCCCAACTATGGCTACACCTTC. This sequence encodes CSARDNRPNYGYTF.

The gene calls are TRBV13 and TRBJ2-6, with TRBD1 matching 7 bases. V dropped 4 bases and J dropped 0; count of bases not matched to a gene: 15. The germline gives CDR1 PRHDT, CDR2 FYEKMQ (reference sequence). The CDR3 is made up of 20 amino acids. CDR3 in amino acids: CASSSRNSRGTNSGANVLTF. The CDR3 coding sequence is TGTGCCAGCAGCTCGCGTAACTCCAGGGGGACCAACTCTGGGGCCAACGTCCTGACTTTC.

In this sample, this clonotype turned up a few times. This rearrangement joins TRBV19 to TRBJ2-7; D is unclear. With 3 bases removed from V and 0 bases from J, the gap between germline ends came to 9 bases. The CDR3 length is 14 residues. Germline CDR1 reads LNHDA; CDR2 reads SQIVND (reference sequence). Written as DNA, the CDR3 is TGTGCCAGTAGTATCGGAACATTCTCCTACGAGCAGTACTTC. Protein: CASSIGTFSYEQYF.

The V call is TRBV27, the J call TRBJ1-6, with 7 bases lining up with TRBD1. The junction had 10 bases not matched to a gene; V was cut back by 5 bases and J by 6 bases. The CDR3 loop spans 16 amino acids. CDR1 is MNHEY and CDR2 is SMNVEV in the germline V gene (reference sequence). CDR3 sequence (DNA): TGTGCCAGCAGTCTGGCCTCCGGGACAGTTAATTCACCCCTCCACTTT. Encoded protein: CASSLASGTVNSPLHF.

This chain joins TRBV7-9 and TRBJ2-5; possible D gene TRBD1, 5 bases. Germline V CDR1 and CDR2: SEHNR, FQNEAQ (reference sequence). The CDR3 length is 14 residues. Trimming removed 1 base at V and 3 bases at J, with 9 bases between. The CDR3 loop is CASSLEGREETQYF. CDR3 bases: TGTGCCAGCAGCTTAGAAGGCAGGGAAGAGACCCAGTACTTC.

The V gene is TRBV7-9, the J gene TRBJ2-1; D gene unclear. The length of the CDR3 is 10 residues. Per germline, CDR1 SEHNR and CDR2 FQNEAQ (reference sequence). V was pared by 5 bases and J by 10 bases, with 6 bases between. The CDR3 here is CASSREEQFF. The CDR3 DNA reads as TGTGCCAGCAGCAGGGAAGAGCAGTTCTTC.

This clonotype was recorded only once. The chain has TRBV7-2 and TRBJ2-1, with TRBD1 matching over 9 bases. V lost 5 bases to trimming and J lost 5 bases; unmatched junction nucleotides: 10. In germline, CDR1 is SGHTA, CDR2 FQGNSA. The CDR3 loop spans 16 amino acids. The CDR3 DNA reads TGTGCCAGCAGCATTACCCCTCGGACAGGGGACAATGAGCAGTTCTTC. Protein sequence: CASSITPRTGDNEQFF.

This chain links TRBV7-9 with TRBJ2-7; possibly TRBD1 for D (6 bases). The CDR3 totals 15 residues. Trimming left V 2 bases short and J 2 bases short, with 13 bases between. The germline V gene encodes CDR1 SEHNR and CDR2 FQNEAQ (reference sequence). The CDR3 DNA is TGTGCCAGCAGCTTAAGAGGGGCAGGGGCCTACGAGCAGTACTTC. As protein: CASSLRGAGAYEQYF.

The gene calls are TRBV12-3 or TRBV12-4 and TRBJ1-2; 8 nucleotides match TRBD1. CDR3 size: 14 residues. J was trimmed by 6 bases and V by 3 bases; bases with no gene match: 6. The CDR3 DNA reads TGTGCCAGCAGTTTCGCAGGGGGCGCGGATGGCTACACCTTC. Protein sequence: CASSFAGGADGYTF.

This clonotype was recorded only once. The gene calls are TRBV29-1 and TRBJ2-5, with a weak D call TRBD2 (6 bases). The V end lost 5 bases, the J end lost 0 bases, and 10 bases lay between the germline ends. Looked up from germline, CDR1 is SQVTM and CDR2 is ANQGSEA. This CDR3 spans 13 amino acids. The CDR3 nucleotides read TGCAGCGTTATCGGGGGATACCAAGAGACCCAGTACTTC. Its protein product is CSVIGGYQETQYF.

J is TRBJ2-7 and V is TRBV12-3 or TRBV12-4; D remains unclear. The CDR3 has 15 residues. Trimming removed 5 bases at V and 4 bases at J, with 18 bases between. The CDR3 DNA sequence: TGTGCCAGCAGTCCCCCTCTGGGTGTTTCTTACGAGCAGTACTTC. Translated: CASSPPLGVSYEQYF.

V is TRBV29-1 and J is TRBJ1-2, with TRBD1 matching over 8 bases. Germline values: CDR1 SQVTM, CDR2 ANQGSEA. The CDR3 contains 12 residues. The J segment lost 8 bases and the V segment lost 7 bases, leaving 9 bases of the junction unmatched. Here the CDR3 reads CSATTGEGGYTF. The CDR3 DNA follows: TGCAGCGCCACGACAGGGGAGGGCGGCTACACCTTC.

CDR3 protein: CASSIILGIQETQYF. The DNA of the CDR3 is TGTGCCAGTAGTATAATACTGGGTATCCAAGAGACCCAGTACTTC. The chain couples TRBV19 to TRBJ2-5; no clear D gene. CDR1 and CDR2 from the germline V gene are LNHDA and SQIVND (reference sequence). This CDR3 comprises 15 residues. The V end was cut by 2 bases, the J end by 1 base, with 11 bases between.

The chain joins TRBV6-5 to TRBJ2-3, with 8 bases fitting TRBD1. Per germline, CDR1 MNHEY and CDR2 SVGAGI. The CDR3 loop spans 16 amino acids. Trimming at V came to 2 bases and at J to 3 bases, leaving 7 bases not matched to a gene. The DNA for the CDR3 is TGTGCCAGCAGTTACCTGGACAGGGCTTATACAGATACGCAGTATTTT. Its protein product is CASSYLDRAYTDTQYF.

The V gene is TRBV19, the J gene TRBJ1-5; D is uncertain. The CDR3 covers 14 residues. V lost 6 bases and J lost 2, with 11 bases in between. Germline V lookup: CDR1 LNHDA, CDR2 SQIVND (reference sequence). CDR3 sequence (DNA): TGTGCCAGTAGCCAGTTGGGTGGCAATCAGCCCCAGCATTTT. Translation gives CASSQLGGNQPQHF.

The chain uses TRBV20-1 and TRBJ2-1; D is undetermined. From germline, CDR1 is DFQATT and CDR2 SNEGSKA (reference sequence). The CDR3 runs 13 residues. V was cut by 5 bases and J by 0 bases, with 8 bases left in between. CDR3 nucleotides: TGCAGTGCTTTTAAGAGCTCCTACAATGAGCAGTTCTTC. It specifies CSAFKSSYNEQFF.

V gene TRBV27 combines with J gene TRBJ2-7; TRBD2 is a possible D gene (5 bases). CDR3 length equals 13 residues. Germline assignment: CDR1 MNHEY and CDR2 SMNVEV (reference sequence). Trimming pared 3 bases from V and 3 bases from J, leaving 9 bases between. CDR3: CASSFDGVYEQYF. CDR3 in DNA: TGTGCCAGCAGTTTCGACGGGGTCTACGAGCAGTACTTC.

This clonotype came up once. The CDR3 here is CAISEWVTTYEQYF. DNA of the CDR3: TGTGCCATCAGTGAATGGGTCACCACCTACGAGCAGTACTTC. The chain recombines TRBV10-3 with TRBJ2-7; no reliable D call. Trimming took off 3 bases at V and 2 bases at J, with 11 bases between the two ends. Germline CDR1 reads ENHRY; CDR2 reads SYGVKD. The CDR3 runs to 14 residues.

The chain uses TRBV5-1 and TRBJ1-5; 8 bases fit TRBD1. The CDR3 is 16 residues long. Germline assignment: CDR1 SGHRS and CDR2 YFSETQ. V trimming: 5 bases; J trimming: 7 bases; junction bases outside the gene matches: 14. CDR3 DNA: TGCGCCAGCAGTTCCGGGACAGGTAATGGAGGCCAGCCCCAGCATTTT. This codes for CASSSGTGNGGQPQHF.

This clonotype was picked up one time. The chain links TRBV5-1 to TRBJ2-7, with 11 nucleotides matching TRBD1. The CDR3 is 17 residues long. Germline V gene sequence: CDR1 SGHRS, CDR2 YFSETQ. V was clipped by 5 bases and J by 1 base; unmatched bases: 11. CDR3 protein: CASSYPGQGVGSYEQYF. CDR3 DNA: TGCGCCAGCAGTTATCCGGGACAGGGGGTTGGATCCTACGAGCAGTACTTC.

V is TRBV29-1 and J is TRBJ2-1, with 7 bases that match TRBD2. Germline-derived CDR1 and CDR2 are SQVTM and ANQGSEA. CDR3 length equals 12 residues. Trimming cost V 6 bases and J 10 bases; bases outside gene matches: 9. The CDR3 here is CSVDSGPGEQFF. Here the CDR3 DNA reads TGCAGCGTCGATAGCGGGCCAGGGGAGCAGTTCTTC.

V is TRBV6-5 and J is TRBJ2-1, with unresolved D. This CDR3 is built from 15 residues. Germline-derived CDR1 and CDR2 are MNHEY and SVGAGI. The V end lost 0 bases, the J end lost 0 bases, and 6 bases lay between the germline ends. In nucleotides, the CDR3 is TGTGCCAGCAGTTACTCTCAGAGCTCCTACAATGAGCAGTTCTTC. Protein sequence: CASSYSQSSYNEQFF.

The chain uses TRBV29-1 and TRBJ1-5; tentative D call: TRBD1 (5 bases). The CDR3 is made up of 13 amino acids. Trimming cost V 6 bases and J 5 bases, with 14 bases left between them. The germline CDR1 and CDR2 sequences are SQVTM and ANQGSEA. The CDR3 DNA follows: TGCAGCGTGGCTGGGGGGAACGATCAGCCCCAGCATTTT. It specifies CSVAGGNDQPQHF.

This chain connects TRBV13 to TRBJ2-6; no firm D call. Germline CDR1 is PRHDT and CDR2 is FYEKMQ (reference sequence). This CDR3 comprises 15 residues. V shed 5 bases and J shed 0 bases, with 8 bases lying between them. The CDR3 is CASSPRLSGANVLTF. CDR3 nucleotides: TGTGCCAGCAGCCCCCGCCTCTCTGGGGCCAACGTCCTGACTTTC.

The CDR3 loop reads CATKTGAYSNQPQHF. The CDR3, as DNA: TGTGCCACCAAGACAGGGGCATATAGCAATCAGCCCCAGCATTTT. The V call is TRBV27, the J call TRBJ1-5; 8 bases fit TRBD1. CDR1 and CDR2 from the germline V gene are MNHEY and SMNVEV (reference sequence). Unmatched junction bases numbered 8, after V lost 10 bases and J lost 0 bases. The CDR3 sequence is 15 residues long.